This passage covers 31 T cell receptor beta chains from one sample sequenced in a study of blood T cell repertoires in COVID-19. TCRdb's table, derived via immunoSEQ multiplex PCR, lists solely in-frame clones and lacks some. This sample yields approximately 530,000 clones, of which roughly 89% are seen a single time; less than 9.5% belongs to the top ten. The sequenced sample consisted of peripheral blood. The source of these receptors is a woman in her fifties or sixties with COVID-19, enrolled during active disease.

The V and J genes are TRBV6-5 and TRBJ1-2; no clear D gene. Trimming pared 0 bases from V and 8 bases from J, leaving 10 bases between. Germline V gene lookup returns CDR1 MNHEY and CDR2 SVGAGI. The CDR3 extends over 13 amino acids. The CDR3, as DNA: TGTGCCAGCAGTTACTCGGGTAGCCAGGGCTACACCTTC. This encodes CASSYSGSQGYTF.

This clone has only one observation. The CDR3 reads CASSPTGGNTEAFF. CDR3 in DNA: TGTGCCAGCAGCCCTACCGGGGGAAACACTGAAGCTTTCTTT. V and J are TRBV7-2 and TRBJ1-1; D may be TRBD1 (5 bases). Germline CDR1 reads SGHTA; CDR2 reads FQGNSA. V lost 5 bases, J lost 2 bases, and 12 bases lay in between. This CDR3 comprises 14 residues. Full variable domain (missing parts from reference TRBV7-2 and TRBJ1-1): GAGVSQSPSNKVTEKGKDVELRCDPISGHTALYWYRQSLGQGLEFLIYFQGNSAPDKSGLPSDRFSAERTGGSVSTLTIQRTQQEDSAVYLCASSPTGGNTEAFFGQGTRLTVV.

The chain links TRBV2 to TRBJ2-3; 8 bases are a match to TRBD1. J was trimmed by 5 bases and V by 8 bases; bases with no gene match: 9. The germline V gene encodes CDR1 SNHLY and CDR2 FYNNEI. The CDR3 is 14 residues long. The CDR3 nucleotides read TGTGCCAGCCGAAGGACAGGGATCAGAGATACGCAGTATTTT. This sequence encodes CASRRTGIRDTQYF.

The genes are TRBV3-1 (or the pseudogene TRBV3-2) and TRBJ1-1; tentative D call: TRBD1 (5 bases). Trimming shortened V by 4 bases and J by 7 bases, and 16 bases separated the two germline ends. The V gene's germline CDR1 is LGHDT and CDR2 YNNKEL (reference sequence). The CDR3 is 14 residues long. In DNA, the CDR3 is TGTGCCAGCAGCCCCCGGGGGAGGGGTAATGAAGCTTTCTTT. Protein: CASSPRGRGNEAFF.

The chain combines TRBV11-2 with TRBJ2-7; possible D gene TRBD2, 6 bases. This CDR3 has 16 residues. Trimming cost V 4 bases and J 3 bases, with 19 bases left between them. Germline CDR1 is SGHAT and CDR2 is FQNNGV. CDR3 coding DNA: TGTGCCAGCAGCTCTGGAGCGGGTCTTAGTGTCTACGAGCAGTACTTC. Translation: CASSSGAGLSVYEQYF.

CDR3 in DNA: TGTGCCTGGAGTTCCCTGACAGATACGCAGTATTTT. Translating it yields CAWSSLTDTQYF. V is TRBV30 and J is TRBJ2-3, with D unresolved. The CDR3 consists of 12 residues. Germline-derived CDR1 and CDR2 are GTSNPN and SVGIG (reference sequence). The V gene lost 2 bases and the J gene lost 3 bases, with 6 bases spanning the gap.

Here the CDR3 reads CASSLVRSPYEQYF. The CDR3 DNA sequence: TGCGCCAGCAGCTTGGTTCGGTCTCCCTACGAGCAGTACTTC. The chain is built from TRBV5-1 and TRBJ2-7; D ambiguous. V was pared by 0 bases and J by 2 bases, with 9 bases between. The CDR3 consists of 14 residues. Germline V CDR1 and CDR2: SGHRS, YFSETQ.

CDR3 loop: CASSQVRGLYQETQYF. The CDR3 region has the DNA TGTGCCAGCAGCCAAGTGAGGGGGCTTTACCAAGAGACCCAGTACTTC. The chain is built from TRBV14 and TRBJ2-5; 7 bases are a match to TRBD1. The CDR3 runs 16 residues. J gave up 0 bases and V 1 base, and 5 bases lay outside the gene matches. Germline CDR1 and CDR2: SGHDN and FVKESK.

V is TRBV6-1 and J is TRBJ1-6; TRBD1 matches at 11 bases. The V and J ends lost 2 bases and 9 bases, in that order; junction bases with no gene match: 12. Germline loops: CDR1 MNHNS, CDR2 SASEGT. The CDR3 totals 18 residues. In nucleotides, the CDR3 is TGTGCCAGCAGTGAATACCCACGCTCGGACAGGGGGCGTTCACCCCTCCACTTT. Translation gives CASSEYPRSDRGRSPLHF.

The chain employs TRBV19 and TRBJ1-5; D is uncertain. Trimming cost V 5 bases and J 6 bases, with 11 bases left between them. Germline V gene lookup returns CDR1 LNHDA and CDR2 SQIVND (reference sequence). This CDR3 region has 13 residues. The CDR3 reads CASSSQFRQPQHF. DNA of the CDR3: TGTGCCAGTAGTTCGCAGTTTCGTCAGCCCCAGCATTTT. Based on the CDR3 plus reference TRBV19 and TRBJ1-5, the full variable domain is DGGITQSPKYLFRKEGQNVTLSCEQNLNHDAMYWYRQDPGQGLRLIYYSQIVNDFQKGDIAEGYSVSREKKESFPLTVTSAQKNPTAFYLCASSSQFRQPQHFGDGTRLSIL.

This clone occurred a few times. The genes are TRBV2 and TRBJ1-5, with D possibly matching TRBD1 (5 bases). The CDR3 is made up of 13 amino acids. V lost 7 bases to trimming and J lost 6 bases, with 13 bases between them. The germline gives CDR1 SNHLY, CDR2 FYNNEI. Here the CDR3 reads CASKGAVTQPQHF. Here the CDR3 DNA reads TGTGCCAGCAAAGGGGCAGTTACTCAGCCCCAGCATTTT. The full variable domain, its missing parts supplied by reference TRBV2 and TRBJ1-5, is EPEVTQTPSHQVTQMGQEVILRCVPISNHLYFYWYRQILGQKVEFLVSFYNNEISEKSEIFDDQFSVERPDGSNFTLKIRSTKLEDSAMYFCASKGAVTQPQHFGDGTRLSIL.

The J gene is TRBJ2-3, the V gene TRBV7-2; 7 bases are shared with TRBD2. The trim removed 3 bases at V and 2 bases at J, leaving 5 bases unmatched. CDR1 is SGHTA and CDR2 is FQGNSA in the germline V gene. The CDR3 covers 15 residues. The CDR3 is CASSFLADDTDTQYF. Here the CDR3 DNA reads TGTGCCAGCAGCTTTCTAGCGGACGACACAGATACGCAGTATTTT.

The genes are TRBV6-1 and TRBJ1-2; 9 nucleotides match TRBD1. Germline V lookup: CDR1 MNHNS, CDR2 SASEGT. After removal of 2 bases from V and 6 bases from J, the junction contained 7 bases not matched to a gene. This CDR3 is 15 amino acids long. CDR3 nucleotide sequence: TGTGCCAGCAGTGAAAGGGGACAGGGAGGCGATGGCTACACCTTC. Translating it yields CASSERGQGGDGYTF.

In regard to this clone: This same CDR3 is encoded by further DNA sequences in the sample. The gene calls are TRBV18 and TRBJ1-1; D may be TRBD1 (6 bases). Germline CDR1 and CDR2: KGHSH and LQKENI. V gave up 4 bases and J gave up 1 base, with 7 bases separating them. There are 13 residues in the CDR3. The CDR3 DNA reads TGTGCCAGCTCACTACAGGGGAACACTGAAGCTTTCTTT. Translated: CASSLQGNTEAFF.

J is TRBJ1-3 and V is TRBV30; D is unclear. V lost 0 bases, J lost 6 bases, and 6 bases lay in between. CDR3 size: 12 residues. The germline gives CDR1 GTSNPN, CDR2 SVGIG (reference sequence). CDR3 amino acids: CAWSVQLNTIYF. The CDR3 coding sequence is TGTGCCTGGAGTGTACAGCTAAACACCATATATTTT.

The chain employs TRBV11-3 and TRBJ2-1; no clear D. Germline V gives CDR1 SGHNT, CDR2 YENEEA. Trimming cost V 7 bases and J 8 bases, with 12 bases left between them. The CDR3 is 12 residues long. CDR3 DNA sequence: TGTGCCAGCAATGTTCAGAGGCATGAGCAGTTCTTC. Translation: CASNVQRHEQFF.

J is TRBJ2-3 and V is TRBV5-6; D not resolved. The CDR3 runs 11 residues. Germline-derived CDR1 and CDR2 are SGHDT and YYEEEE. The V gene lost 0 bases and the J gene lost 6 bases, with 2 bases spanning the gap. The CDR3 bases are TGTGCCAGCAGCTTGGCTGATACGCAGTATTTT. This codes for CASSLADTQYF.

This chain links TRBV2 with TRBJ1-1; maybe TRBD1 (5 bases). Trimming took off 3 bases at V and 9 bases at J, with 11 bases between the two ends. Germline assignment: CDR1 SNHLY and CDR2 FYNNEI. The CDR3 covers 12 residues. The CDR3 nucleotides read TGTGCCAGCAGTGACCAGGGCCGGAAAGCTTTCTTT. Translating it yields CASSDQGRKAFF.

The V call is TRBV5-1, the J call TRBJ2-7; D is perhaps TRBD2 (6 bases). Germline-derived CDR1 and CDR2 are SGHRS and YFSETQ. CDR3 length: 16 residues. The germline V and J ends were trimmed by 0 bases and 2 bases, with 15 bases remaining between them. Here the CDR3 DNA reads TGCGCCAGCAGCTTGGACGGCGGGGACCCCACCTACGAGCAGTACTTC. This sequence encodes CASSLDGGDPTYEQYF. Together with reference TRBV5-1 and TRBJ2-7, the CDR3 gives the full variable domain: KAGVTQTPRYLIKTRGQQVTLSCSPISGHRSVSWYQQTPGQGLQFLFEYFSETQRNKGNFPGRFSGRQFSNSRSEMNVSTLELGDSALYLCASSLDGGDPTYEQYFGPGTRLTVT.

The gene calls are TRBV28 and TRBJ1-4; perhaps TRBD1 as D (5 bases). CDR3 size: 15 residues. Germline V gene lookup returns CDR1 MDHEN and CDR2 SYDVKM. V was pared by 6 bases and J by 8 bases, with 19 bases between. Written as DNA, the CDR3 is TGTGCCAGCAGGCGGACACCCTCTGTGAGGGAAAAACTGTTTTTT. Translation: CASRRTPSVREKLFF.

The gene calls are TRBV6-5 and TRBJ2-1; 7 bases map to TRBD1. The CDR3 extends over 14 amino acids. V shed 5 bases, J shed 10 bases, and the junction held 11 bases outside the gene matches. CDR1 and CDR2 (germline): MNHEY, SVGAGI. The CDR3 loop is CASSTSDRVWEQFF. For the CDR3, the DNA is TGTGCCAGCAGTACAAGCGACAGGGTGTGGGAGCAGTTCTTC.

The chain uses TRBV7-9 and TRBJ2-2; maybe TRBD1 (6 bases). CDR1 is SEHNR and CDR2 is FQNEAQ in the germline V gene (reference sequence). This CDR3 comprises 13 residues. With 5 bases removed from V and 5 bases from J, the gap between germline ends came to 9 bases. CDR3 bases: TGTGCCAGCAGCCAGGACAGTACCGGGGAGCTGTTTTTT. It is translated as CASSQDSTGELFF.

In its sample, this clone was seen a few times. V gene TRBV29-1 combines with J gene TRBJ1-2; 7 bases line up with TRBD1. The germline gives CDR1 SQVTM, CDR2 ANQGSEA. With 6 bases clipped from V and 2 bases from J, the junction kept 9 bases outside the gene matches. CDR3 size: 14 residues. Here the CDR3 reads CSVRGTVGNYGYTF. CDR3 sequence (DNA): TGCAGCGTAAGAGGGACAGTCGGAAACTATGGCTACACCTTC.

V gene TRBV5-1 combines with J gene TRBJ1-1; D uncertain. V was trimmed by 0 bases and J by 1 base, leaving 13 bases between them. Looked up from germline, CDR1 is SGHRS and CDR2 is YFSETQ. The CDR3 is made up of 16 amino acids. In DNA form, the CDR3 reads TGCGCCAGCAGCTTGGGATCAGTTGTAGCGAACACTGAAGCTTTCTTT. Its translation is CASSLGSVVANTEAFF.

This clone was detected once. This chain joins TRBV7-9 and TRBJ1-5; the match to TRBD1 covers 11 bases. The CDR3 has 15 residues. Germline V gene data show CDR1 as SEHNR and CDR2 as FQNEAQ (reference sequence). The trim removed 5 bases at V and 6 bases at J, leaving 6 bases unmatched. The CDR3 sequence: CASSRTGGVGQPQHF. DNA of the CDR3: TGTGCCAGCAGCCGGACAGGGGGCGTCGGTCAGCCCCAGCATTTT.

The chain recombines TRBV15 with TRBJ1-5; TRBD1 matches at 8 bases. Germline-derived CDR1 and CDR2 are LNHNV and YYDKDF (reference sequence). The CDR3 is 15 amino acids. V shed 1 base, J shed 9 bases, and the junction held 8 bases outside the gene matches. CDR3: CATSRAGSGGRPQHF. CDR3 DNA sequence: TGTGCCACCAGCAGAGCTGGGTCAGGGGGCCGGCCCCAGCATTTT.

This CDR3 reads CASSSGGHFSSEAFF. The DNA of the CDR3 is TGTGCCAGTTCATCAGGGGGACATTTTTCAAGCGAAGCTTTCTTT. The rearrangement uses TRBV6-5 and TRBJ1-1, with 7 bases identical to TRBD1. Germline CDR1 MNHEY, CDR2 SVGAGI. The junction had 18 bases not matched to a gene; V was cut back by 9 bases and J by 8 bases. This CDR3 is built from 15 residues.

The CDR3 is CASSKGGVRAGELFF. The CDR3 nucleotides read TGTGCCAGCAGCAAAGGGGGGGTCCGCGCCGGGGAGCTGTTTTTT. The chain uses TRBV9 and TRBJ2-2; D perhaps matches TRBD2 (7 bases). CDR1 is SGDLS and CDR2 is YYNGEE in the germline V gene. The V end lost 4 bases, the J end lost 6 bases, and 16 bases lay between the germline ends. The CDR3 covers 15 residues. The variable domain in full, with the rest retrieved from reference TRBV9 and TRBJ2-2, is DSGVTQTPKHLITATGQRVTLRCSPRSGDLSVYWYQQSLDQGLQFLIQYYNGEERAKGNILERFSAQQFPDLHSELNLSSLELGDSALYFCASSKGGVRAGELFFGEGSRLTVL.

The genes are TRBV6-6 and TRBJ1-5; no clear D gene. Germline loops: CDR1 MNHNY, CDR2 SVGAGI (reference sequence). There are 14 residues in the CDR3. Deletions cut 5 bases from V and 0 bases from J, with 8 bases between. CDR3 amino acids: CASSVGASNQPQHF. The CDR3 DNA reads as TGTGCCAGCAGTGTAGGAGCTAGCAATCAGCCCCAGCATTTT.

The chain joins TRBV5-8 to TRBJ2-5; possibly TRBD1 for D (7 bases). V dropped 4 bases and J dropped 7 bases, with 20 bases sitting between them. The CDR3 has 15 amino acids. From germline, CDR1 is SGHTS and CDR2 YDEGEE. CDR3 protein: CASSLGAGGTWTQYF. CDR3 nucleotides: TGTGCCAGCAGCCTAGGTGCAGGGGGGACTTGGACCCAGTACTTC.

The gene calls are TRBV30 and TRBJ1-1, with TRBD1 identical over 7 bases. Germline V CDR1 and CDR2: GTSNPN, SVGIG (reference sequence). This CDR3 is built from 13 residues. V trimming: 2 bases; J trimming: 5 bases; junction bases outside the gene matches: 5. The CDR3 reads CAWSTGVGTEAFF. The CDR3 nucleotides read TGTGCCTGGAGTACAGGGGTGGGAACTGAAGCTTTCTTT.